One and the same sample provided the 14 T cell receptor beta chains below, sequenced in a study of chemoradiotherapy in HPV16-positive cancers. Libraries were prepared by immunoSEQ multiplex PCR; TCRdb keeps only in-frame clonotypes and omits some of them. The sample consists of roughly 4,100 clones, roughly 80% of them appearing once. The sample was acquired from a patient who underwent chemoradiotherapy. These TCRs come from a human donor with HPV-associated anogenital cancer.

J is TRBJ1-6 and V is TRBV27; TRBD1 might be the D (6 bases). Trimming shortened V by 5 bases and J by 0 bases, and 17 bases separated the two germline ends. Germline V gene data show CDR1 as MNHEY and CDR2 as SMNVEV (reference sequence). The CDR3 totals 18 residues. CDR3 nucleotides: TGTGCCAGCAGTCTAGTTTACCTAGGGGGCTCCTATAATTCACCCCTCCACTTT. The encoded protein is CASSLVYLGGSYNSPLHF.

This clone showed up just a few times. The chain couples TRBV9 to TRBJ2-7; D gene uncertain. The CDR3 extends over 14 amino acids. V dropped 0 bases and J dropped 6 bases, with 13 bases sitting between them. CDR1 is SGDLS and CDR2 is YYNGEE in the germline V gene. This chain's CDR3 is CASSVGSSMGEQYF. The DNA of the CDR3 is TGTGCCAGCAGCGTAGGATCCTCTATGGGCGAGCAGTACTTC.

V gene TRBV7-2 combines with J gene TRBJ2-7; perhaps TRBD1 as D (6 bases). Germline assignment: CDR1 SGHTA and CDR2 FQGNSA. The CDR3 is made up of 15 amino acids. V lost 6 bases to trimming and J lost 3 bases, with 18 bases between them. CDR3 amino acids: CASSFQQGKNYEQYF. The DNA of the CDR3 is TGTGCCAGCAGTTTCCAACAGGGAAAAAACTACGAGCAGTACTTC.

This chain uses TRBV11-2 with TRBJ2-1; 10 bases fit TRBD1. The CDR3 is 15 amino acids. The germline CDR1 and CDR2 sequences are SGHAT and FQNNGV. V was pared by 5 bases and J by 2 bases, with 3 bases of the junction left unmatched. This chain's CDR3 is CASSLGTGAYNEQFF. For the CDR3, the DNA is TGTGCCAGCAGCCTCGGGACAGGGGCCTACAATGAGCAGTTCTTC.

The V and J genes are TRBV7-9 and TRBJ2-3; 10 nucleotides line up with TRBD2. The germline CDR1 and CDR2 sequences are SEHNR and FQNEAQ (reference sequence). This CDR3 has 16 residues. Trimming removed 2 bases from V and 2 bases from J; junction bases left unmatched: 4. The CDR3 spells CASSLYLAGDTDTQYF. In DNA form, the CDR3 reads TGTGCCAGCAGCTTATATCTAGCGGGGGACACAGATACGCAGTATTTT.

This clone was counted once. The genes are TRBV7-2 and TRBJ2-5, with D perhaps TRBD1 (5 bases). V lost 4 bases and J 2 bases, leaving 14 bases between the germline ends. Germline V gives CDR1 SGHTA, CDR2 FQGNSA. The CDR3 totals 15 residues. The CDR3 bases are TGTGCCAGCAGCTACCAAAGGGGAAATCAAGAGACCCAGTACTTC. This sequence encodes CASSYQRGNQETQYF.

This clone was found a few times. The chain is built from TRBV7-6 and TRBJ2-2; D may be TRBD1 (5 bases). With 1 base removed from V and 3 bases from J, the gap between germline ends came to 6 bases. CDR1 and CDR2 (germline): SGHVS, FNYEAQ. The CDR3 is 14 residues long. The CDR3 sequence is CASSLEGYTGELFF. For the CDR3, the DNA is TGTGCCAGCAGCTTAGAGGGGTACACCGGGGAGCTGTTTTTT.

The rearrangement links TRBV30 to TRBJ1-5, with D perhaps TRBD1 (5 bases). Trimming cost V 0 bases and J 3 bases, with 12 bases left between them. The CDR3 is 15 amino acids. Germline CDR1 GTSNPN, CDR2 SVGIG (reference sequence). DNA of the CDR3: TGTGCCTGGAGTGTGGCAGGGCAATTCAATCAGCCCCAGCATTTT. Protein sequence: CAWSVAGQFNQPQHF.

CDR3 in DNA: TGTGCCAGCAGCGTTGGACAGGGGGCTCGAGGGACCCAGTACTTC. Translated, it gives CASSVGQGARGTQYF. V gene TRBV9 combines with J gene TRBJ2-5, with 11 positions matching TRBD1. This CDR3 region has 15 residues. The V and J ends lost 2 bases and 7 bases, in that order; junction bases with no gene match: 7. Germline CDR1 reads SGDLS; CDR2 reads YYNGEE.

This chain uses TRBV7-9 with TRBJ1-2; D not certain. V shed 1 base and J shed 5 bases, with 8 bases lying between them. The length of the CDR3 is 13 residues. From germline, CDR1 is SEHNR and CDR2 FQNEAQ (reference sequence). For the CDR3, the DNA is TGTGCCAGCAGCTTAGGGCTCAATTATGGCTACACCTTC. It encodes CASSLGLNYGYTF.

This clone qualifies as hyperexpanded (1% or more). This sequence joins TRBV6-5 and TRBJ1-2, with TRBD1 matching 7 bases. Germline trimming cut 7 bases from V and 4 bases from J; bases unmatched to any gene: 6. The CDR3 totals 13 residues. Germline lookup yields CDR1 MNHEY and CDR2 SVGAGI. The CDR3 DNA reads TGTGCCAGCACGACAGGGTCTGCCTATGGCTACACCTTC. This translates into CASTTGSAYGYTF.

This rearrangement joins TRBV19 to TRBJ1-1, with 8 bases fitting TRBD1. The CDR3 sequence is 14 residues long. Trimming cost V 8 bases and J 4 bases; bases outside gene matches: 9. Germline CDR1 and CDR2: LNHDA and SQIVND (reference sequence). This chain's CDR3 is CASARGQGGTEAFF. The CDR3 DNA follows: TGTGCCAGTGCCAGGGGGCAGGGAGGCACTGAAGCTTTCTTT.

The chain joins TRBV19 to TRBJ2-1, with 7 bases lining up with TRBD1. The V segment lost 4 bases and the J segment 2 bases; nucleotides outside the gene matches: 5. Per germline, CDR1 LNHDA and CDR2 SQIVND (reference sequence). CDR3 length: 15 amino acids. CDR3 DNA sequence: TGTGCCAGTAGTAAACAGGGGAGCCCCTACAATGAGCAGTTCTTC. Translation gives CASSKQGSPYNEQFF.

The gene calls are TRBV28 and TRBJ2-7; 8 bases fit TRBD1. The CDR3 spans 14 residues. J lost 3 bases, V lost 3 bases, and 4 bases had no gene match. CDR1 MDHEN and CDR2 SYDVKM come from the germline V gene. The CDR3 sequence: CASSFGTGFYEQYF. Here the CDR3 DNA reads TGTGCCAGCAGTTTCGGGACAGGATTCTACGAGCAGTACTTC.